Included here is one TCR beta chain sequence, with context. Its antigen remains unknown. The data originate from a study of post-analysis software for immune sequencing data. On the study more broadly: Included among the disease courses, which were recorded for the cohort, were relapsing-remitting, secondary progressive and progressive-relapsing multiple sclerosis. Findings and limits, study-wide: Controls showed significantly higher normalized Chao1 diversity than did multiple sclerosis patients. The study found TRBV5-6, TRBV5-1 and TRBV20-1 among roughly 5 TRBV segments more frequent in patients than controls. Samples from one preparation batch, clustered by F measure, grouped strongly together.

Tagging with unique molecular identifiers was a feature of the TCR beta cDNA libraries. cDNA molecules numbering about half a million came from roughly 1 to 10 million T cells. TCRdb redid the calling of the PCR reads with MiXCR, one entry per CDR3 protein. The table lists some 890,000 distinct CDR3 sequences, 53% of them singletons. V was clipped by 8 bases and J by 1 base, with 15 bases between them. From germline, CDR1 is MDHEN and CDR2 SYDVKM. This CDR3 has 15 amino acids. The sequenced sample was blood. This chain uses TRBV28 with TRBJ1-5; D ambiguous. This sequence was found in a girl aged 10 to 17 with multiple sclerosis. In nucleotides, the CDR3 is TGTGCCAGCCGCACTTTTCGGGGAAGCAATCAGCCCCAGCATTTT. Amino acid sequence: CASRTFRGSNQPQHF.